The clone carrying this T cell receptor beta chain was seen more than once but under ten times. Its antigen is undetermined. Germline V gene sequence: CDR1 DFQATT, CDR2 SNEGSKA (reference sequence). V lost 3 bases to trimming and J lost 4 bases; unmatched junction nucleotides: 14. The CDR3 is 17 residues long. The data originate from a study of T-cell memory formation after mild COVID-19. Study as a whole: TCR clustering was largely donor specific.

TCRdb called the 5' RACE reads again in MiXCR, with one record for every CDR3 protein. The sample contains 470,000 or so distinct CDR3 sequences, 18% of which appear only once. Study results and limitations: Clones which contracted sat mainly in CM and EM if CD4+, and in EMRA if CD8+.

This TCR derives from an adult woman who had mild COVID-19 (a few samples of this study predate the infection). Cell type and time point are not known. The chain employs TRBV20-1 and TRBJ2-2, with 7 bases lining up with TRBD1. Input material: PBMCs or a T cell subset sorted from them (not recorded which). In DNA, the CDR3 is TGCAGTGCTAGGTCGCCACAGGGGTTAGGCTTCACCGGGGAGCTGTTTTTT. It translates to CSARSPQGLGFTGELFF.